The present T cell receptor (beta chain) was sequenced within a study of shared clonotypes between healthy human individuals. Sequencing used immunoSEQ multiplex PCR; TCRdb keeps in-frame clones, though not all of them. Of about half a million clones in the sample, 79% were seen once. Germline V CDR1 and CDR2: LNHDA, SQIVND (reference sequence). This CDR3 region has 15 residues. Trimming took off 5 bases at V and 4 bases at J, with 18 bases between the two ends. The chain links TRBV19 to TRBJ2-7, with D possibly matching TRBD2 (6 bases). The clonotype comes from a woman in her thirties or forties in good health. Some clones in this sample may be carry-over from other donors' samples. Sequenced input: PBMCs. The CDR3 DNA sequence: TGTGCCAGTAGTCCCTCCCCGAGCGGAGGGTACGAGCAGTACTTC. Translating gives CASSPSPSGGYEQYF.